These 7 T cell receptor beta chains came from one sample sequenced in a study of identical twins. TCRdb used MiXCR to reprocess the 5' RACE reads, holding one entry per CDR3 protein. The repertoire holds 450,000 or so distinct CDR3 sequences, with 14% as singletons. These sequences were also reported in another study, on yellow fever vaccine responses in identical twins.

The sample comprised CD4+ T cells sorted from blood. The source of these receptors is a woman aged 18 to 35 in good health.

This clonotype was observed a handful of times. No conserved phenylalanine or tryptophan is present at the end of the CDR3, so a read error is the likely explanation. Because the CDR3's place on the DNA is in doubt, the DNA is left out and the CDR3 is given as listed by TCRdb. The chain couples TRBV4-3 to TRBJ2-7; no DNA check was done on the table's D call, TRBD1. Germline CDR1 reads LGHNA; CDR2 reads YSLEER. Inclusive of both ends, the CDR3 amounts to 12 amino acids. The chain's CDR3 is CASSQVRDLDRS.

The V call is TRBV28, the J call TRBJ2-5; the match to TRBD1 covers 7 bases. CDR3 length: 13 amino acids. The ends lost 8 bases at V and 0 bases at J; junction bases unmatched: 3. CDR1 is MDHEN and CDR2 is SYDVKM in the germline V gene. CDR3 sequence (DNA): TGTGCCAGCTCGGGACAGTACCAAGAGACCCAGTACTTC. It is translated as CASSGQYQETQYF.

CDR3 nucleotide sequence: TGTGCTAGTGGTTTGGGACTAGCGGGTGAAGAGACCCAGTACTTC. It codes for CASGLGLAGEETQYF. The chain recombines TRBV12-5 with TRBJ2-5; 10 bases match TRBD2. V lost 1 base and J lost 3; bases outside the gene matches: 2. The CDR3 spans 15 residues. Germline CDR1 LGHNT, CDR2 FRNRAP.

This clonotype was detected many times. V usage is TRBV9 and J usage is TRBJ2-3, with TRBD2 matching over 10 bases. Trimming removed 4 bases from V and 2 bases from J; junction bases left unmatched: 4. Per the germline V gene, CDR1 is SGDLS and CDR2 is YYNGEE. The CDR3 contains 15 residues. The CDR3 DNA is TGTGCCAGCAGCCCGAGCGGGGGGGTCACAGATACGCAGTATTTT. Translating it yields CASSPSGGVTDTQYF.

This clonotype was observed a few times. This rearrangement joins TRBV5-8 to TRBJ2-1, with TRBD2 matching 7 bases. From germline, CDR1 is SGHTS and CDR2 YDEGEE. The CDR3 runs 16 residues. Unmatched junction bases numbered 15, after V lost 3 bases and J lost 9 bases. CDR3 sequence reads: CASSWVGPSTGGEQFF. In nucleotides, the CDR3 is TGTGCCAGCAGCTGGGTGGGACCCTCCACGGGGGGTGAGCAGTTCTTC.

This chain connects TRBV7-2 to TRBJ2-7; D unresolved. Per the germline V gene, CDR1 is SGHTA and CDR2 is FQGNSA. The CDR3 runs 14 residues. Trimming stripped 1 base from V and 5 bases from J, with 12 bases between. In nucleotides, the CDR3 is TGTGCCAGCAGCTTAGGAACCTCTATCGACGAGCAGTACTTC. Its protein is CASSLGTSIDEQYF.

The chain is built from TRBV27 and TRBJ2-2, with 9 bases lining up with TRBD2. Germline CDR1 is MNHEY and CDR2 is SMNVEV (reference sequence). This CDR3 has 14 amino acids. After removal of 9 bases from V and 5 bases from J, the junction contained 7 bases not matched to a gene. The CDR3 coding sequence is TGTGCCAGTTCTGCGGGGGGGCGTACCGGGGAGCTGTTTTTT. Protein: CASSAGGRTGELFF.